Below, one T cell receptor beta chain is given with its context. Germline-derived CDR1 and CDR2 are LNHDA and SQIVND (reference sequence). This CDR3 spans 14 amino acids. V was clipped by 7 bases and J by 2 bases, with 11 bases between them. The sample comes from a study of blood T cell repertoires in COVID-19. Assay: immunoSEQ multiplex PCR; the TCRdb copy retains only in-frame clones and omits some. The sample includes around 120,000 clones, approximately 87% of them seen just once. The TCR was taken from a man aged 25-45 years with acute or convalescent COVID-19. The chain is built from TRBV19 and TRBJ1-4, with D unclear. Material for sequencing was peripheral blood. The CDR3 region is CASTYGGTNEKLFF. For the CDR3, the DNA is TGTGCCAGTACCTACGGAGGGACTAATGAAAAACTGTTTTTT.